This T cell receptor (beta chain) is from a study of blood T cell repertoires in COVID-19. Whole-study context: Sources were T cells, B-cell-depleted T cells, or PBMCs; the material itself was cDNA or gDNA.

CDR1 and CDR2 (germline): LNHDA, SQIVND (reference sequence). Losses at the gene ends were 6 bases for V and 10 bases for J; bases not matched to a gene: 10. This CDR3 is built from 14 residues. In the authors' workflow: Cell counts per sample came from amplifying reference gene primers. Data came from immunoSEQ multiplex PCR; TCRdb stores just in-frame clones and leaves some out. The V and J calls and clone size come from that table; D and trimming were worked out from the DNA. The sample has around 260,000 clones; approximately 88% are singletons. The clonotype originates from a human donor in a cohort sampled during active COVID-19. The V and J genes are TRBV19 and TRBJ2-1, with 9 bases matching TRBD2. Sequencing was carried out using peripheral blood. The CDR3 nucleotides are TGTGCCAGTAGAAGGGCGGGACTAGCAGCCGAGCAGTTCTTC. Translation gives CASRRAGLAAEQFF.